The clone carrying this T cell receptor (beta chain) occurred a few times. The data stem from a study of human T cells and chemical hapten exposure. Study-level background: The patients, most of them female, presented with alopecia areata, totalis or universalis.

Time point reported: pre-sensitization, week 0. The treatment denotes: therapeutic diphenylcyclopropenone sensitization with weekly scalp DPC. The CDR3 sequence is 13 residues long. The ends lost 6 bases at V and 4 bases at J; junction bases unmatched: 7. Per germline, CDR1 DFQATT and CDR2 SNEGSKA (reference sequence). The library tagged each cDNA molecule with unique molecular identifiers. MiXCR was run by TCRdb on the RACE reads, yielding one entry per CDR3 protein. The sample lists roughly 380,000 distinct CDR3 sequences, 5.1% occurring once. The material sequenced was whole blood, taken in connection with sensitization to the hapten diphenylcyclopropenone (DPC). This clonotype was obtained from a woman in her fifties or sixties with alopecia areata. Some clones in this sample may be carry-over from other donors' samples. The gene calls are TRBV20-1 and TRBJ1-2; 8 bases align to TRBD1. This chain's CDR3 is CSAPTGTGYGYTF. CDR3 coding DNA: TGCAGTGCCCCCACCGGGACAGGCTATGGCTACACCTTC.